This record covers a single TCR beta chain. The protocol was immunoSEQ multiplex PCR, while the TCRdb copy is restricted to in-frame clones and leaves out a portion. The sample has some 150,000 clones; under 95% are singletons. The data were taken from a study of T cell responses to AZD1222 COVID-19 vaccine. At the level of the study: Pooling covered second doses at about 4 or about 12 weeks.

The ends were cut back, 4 bases at V and 10 bases at J, with 22 bases in the middle. CDR3 size: 15 residues. The V call is TRBV23-1, the J call TRBJ1-2; D not certain. TRBV23-1 is recorded as an ORF, its role being uncertain. The source material was peripheral blood, sampled on day 0 of AZD1222 vaccination. The receptor comes from an adult in good health. The CDR3 loop is CASSRTRSALRDYTF. CDR3 nucleotide sequence: TGCGCCAGCAGTCGGACTCGGTCAGCTCTTAGAGACTACACCTTC.